The clone carrying this TCR beta chain was seen a single time. No antigen is known for it. Compared with germline, one end of the junction differs, possibly owing to a read error. This entry belongs to a study of cytomegalovirus exposure and HLA in healthy donors. Study-level findings and limits: The majority of TCR sequences were rare, yet some public TCRs appeared in many donors. In a later analysis, specific HLA alleles were associated with 15,000 to 20,000 TCR beta sequences at a 0.05 false discovery rate.

In germline, CDR1 is SQVTM, CDR2 ANQGSEA. CDR3 length equals 14 residues. The PCR ran on 60 Vbeta and 13 Jbeta primers. Profiled with immunoSEQ multiplex PCR; TCRdb holds only in-frame clones, not every one. Of roughly 160,000 clones listed, around 73% were seen once; the top ten hold roughly 5.4%. This clonotype was obtained from a woman aged 18 to 35 in good health and CMV-seropositive. Input material: PBMCs. The chain combines TRBV29-1 with TRBJ2-4, with 9 nucleotides matching TRBD1. The CDR3 protein is CSAIRTGAINIQYF. In nucleotides, the CDR3 is TGCAGCGCTATCAGGACAGGGGCCATAAACATTCAGTACTTC.